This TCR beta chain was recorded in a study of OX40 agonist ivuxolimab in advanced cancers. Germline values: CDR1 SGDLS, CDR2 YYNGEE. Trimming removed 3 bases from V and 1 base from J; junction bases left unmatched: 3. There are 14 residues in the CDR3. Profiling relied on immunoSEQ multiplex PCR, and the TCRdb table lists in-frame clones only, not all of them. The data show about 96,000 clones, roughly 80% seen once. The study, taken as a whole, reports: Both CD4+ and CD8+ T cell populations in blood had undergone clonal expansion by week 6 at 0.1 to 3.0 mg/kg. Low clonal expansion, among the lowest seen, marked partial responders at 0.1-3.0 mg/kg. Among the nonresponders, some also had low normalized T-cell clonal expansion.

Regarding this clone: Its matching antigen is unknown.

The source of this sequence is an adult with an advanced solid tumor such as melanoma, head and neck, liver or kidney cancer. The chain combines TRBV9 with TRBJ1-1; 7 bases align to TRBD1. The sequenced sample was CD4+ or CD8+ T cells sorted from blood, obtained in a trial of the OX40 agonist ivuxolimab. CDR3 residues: CASSGTGPNTEAFF. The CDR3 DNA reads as TGTGCCAGCAGCGGGACAGGTCCGAACACTGAAGCTTTCTTT.